Presented here are 7 T cell receptor beta chains from one specimen sequenced in a study of blood T cell repertoires in COVID-19. This table comes from immunoSEQ multiplex PCR, and its TCRdb copy is limited to in-frame clones, with some not included. The sample has fewer than 300,000 clones, 80% to 95% seen once. The source material was peripheral blood. All receptors derive from a person between 18 and 35 years old with COVID-19, enrolled during active disease.

The rearrangement links TRBV4-1 to TRBJ2-7; TRBD2 agrees at 9 bases. Germline V gives CDR1 MGHRA, CDR2 YSYEKL. CDR3 size: 18 residues. V lost 0 bases to trimming and J lost 2 bases; unmatched junction nucleotides: 11. The CDR3 loop is CASSQERAGLAKAYEQYF. CDR3 nucleotides: TGCGCCAGCAGCCAAGAGCGGGCAGGACTAGCGAAAGCCTACGAGCAGTACTTC.

Regarding this clone: Other nucleotide sequences from this sample produce the same CDR3. The rearrangement uses TRBV5-1 and TRBJ2-3; D is undetermined. V lost 3 bases and J 1 base, leaving 9 bases between the germline ends. CDR1 is SGHRS and CDR2 is YFSETQ in the germline V gene. The CDR3 covers 14 residues. The CDR3 is CASSSLAGTDTQYF. The CDR3 nucleotides are TGCGCCAGCAGCTCATTGGCTGGCACAGATACGCAGTATTTT.

This clone was picked up one time. The rearrangement links TRBV5-5 to TRBJ2-1, with D maybe TRBD1 (5 bases). Germline CDR1 SGHKS, CDR2 YYEKEE (reference sequence). The CDR3 loop spans 15 amino acids. Trimming pared 0 bases from V and 10 bases from J, leaving 17 bases between. This CDR3 is CASSLVQGRAWEQFF. CDR3 in DNA: TGTGCCAGCAGCTTGGTTCAGGGCAGGGCTTGGGAGCAGTTCTTC.

The chain couples TRBV2 to TRBJ2-3; D is possibly TRBD2 (6 bases). The CDR3 contains 16 residues. Trimming pared 6 bases from V and 0 bases from J, leaving 16 bases between. Per the germline V gene, CDR1 is SNHLY and CDR2 is FYNNEI. This CDR3 is CASRKLADISTDTQYF. CDR3 nucleotides: TGTGCCAGCAGAAAACTAGCAGATATTAGCACAGATACGCAGTATTTT.

The chain is built from TRBV6-5 and TRBJ1-2, with TRBD1 matching over 9 bases. Germline lookup yields CDR1 MNHEY and CDR2 SVGAGI. After removal of 0 bases from V and 8 bases from J, the junction contained 4 bases not matched to a gene. The CDR3 length is 14 residues. The CDR3 sequence: CASSYSGQGDGYTF. Here the CDR3 DNA reads TGTGCCAGCAGTTACTCGGGACAGGGCGACGGCTACACCTTC.

This clone appeared once. V usage is TRBV7-6 and J usage is TRBJ2-1, with a possible D match to TRBD1 (6 bases). Germline lookup yields CDR1 SGHVS and CDR2 FNYEAQ. This CDR3 is built from 12 residues. Deletions cut 1 base from V and 12 bases from J, with 10 bases between. In nucleotides, the CDR3 is TGTGCCAGCAGCTTAGGGGCCAGGGGGCAGTTCTTC. It is translated as CASSLGARGQFF.

This chain uses TRBV16 with TRBJ1-1; D is possibly TRBD1 (5 bases). Trimming stripped 0 bases from V and 5 bases from J, with 10 bases between. CDR3 length: 14 residues. Per the germline V gene, CDR1 is KGHSY and CDR2 is FQNENV. CDR3 in DNA: TGTGCCAGCAGCCAATCGCGGGAGGGGACTGAAGCTTTCTTT. Translation: CASSQSREGTEAFF.